The entry below gives a single T cell receptor beta chain sequence along with its context. What it binds is unknown. The method was immunoSEQ multiplex PCR; TCRdb's version includes in-frame clones alone and lacks a portion of them. The sample has approximately 49,000 clones; 81% are singletons. The entry originates in a study of OX40 agonist ivuxolimab in advanced cancers. The overall study: Patients in dose escalation had liver, melanoma, kidney or head and neck cancers. There were three patients with partial responses, one having hepatocellular carcinoma and two cutaneous melanoma. Notes on the study in general: Certain nonresponders likewise exhibited a low normalized T-cell clonal expansion.

This TCR derives from an adult with an advanced solid tumor such as melanoma, head and neck, liver or kidney cancer. Material: CD4+ or CD8+ T cells sorted from blood, obtained in a trial of the OX40 agonist ivuxolimab.

The CDR3 region has the DNA TGTGCCATCAGGGATACAGGGGAAGGACAGCCCCAGCATTTT. Its protein is CAIRDTGEGQPQHF. This sequence joins TRBV10-3 and TRBJ1-5; 7 bases agree with TRBD1. The CDR3 runs to 14 residues. V lost 6 bases, J lost 7 bases, and 9 bases stayed unmatched. In germline, CDR1 is ENHRY, CDR2 SYGVKD.